Following are 29 T cell receptor beta chains from one sample sequenced in a study of blood T cells in healthy people across ages. A second PCR of roughly 7 to 11 cycles used a sample-barcoded 5' primer and a J-beta primer mix. One entry per CDR3 protein, called by TCRdb with MiXCR from the 5' RACE reads. The sample comprises hundreds of thousands of distinct CDR3 sequences, roughly half of which are singletons, and about 13% rests with the top ten. The sequencing sample was made of blood. Receptors originate from a woman older than 75 in good health.

This clonotype appeared once. The V gene is TRBV7-2, the J gene TRBJ2-3; D unresolved. Germline lookup yields CDR1 SGHTA and CDR2 FQGNSA. V was cut by 5 bases and J by 1 base, with 13 bases left in between. This CDR3 has 15 residues. The DNA of the CDR3 is TGTGCCAGCAGCCCTAGTCTGCGTCGCACAGATACGCAGTATTTT. This gives the protein CASSPSLRRTDTQYF.

This chain uses TRBV19 with TRBJ2-5; the match to TRBD2 covers 8 bases. This CDR3 comprises 14 residues. V lost 6 bases to trimming and J lost 4 bases; unmatched junction nucleotides: 7. CDR1 is LNHDA and CDR2 is SQIVND in the germline V gene (reference sequence). The CDR3, as DNA: TGTGCCAGTAGCGGGACTAGGCGCGGAGAGACCCAGTACTTC. Translating gives CASSGTRRGETQYF.

The rearrangement joins TRBV28 to TRBJ2-1; 12 bases are a match to TRBD2. The V gene's germline CDR1 is MDHEN and CDR2 SYDVKM. V gave up 8 bases and J gave up 5 bases; unmatched junction bases: 16. CDR3 length: 18 residues. The CDR3 loop reads CASHSLLAGGPEDNEQFF. CDR3 nucleotide sequence: TGTGCCAGCCACTCACTTCTAGCGGGGGGGCCCGAGGACAATGAGCAGTTCTTC.

Details on this clonotype: A much larger clone lies a single base off, so this may be a read error. The chain employs TRBV28 and TRBJ2-5; TRBD1 matches at 7 bases. This CDR3 is 14 amino acids long. The V segment lost 6 bases and the J segment 11 bases; nucleotides outside the gene matches: 15. CDR1 and CDR2 from the germline V gene are MDHEN and SYDVKM. The CDR3 sequence is CASRLLQGIHEQYF. CDR3 bases: TGTGCCAGCAGGTTGCTACAGGGGATTCATGAGCAGTACTTC.

This clonotype was observed at least ten times. V and J are TRBV9 and TRBJ2-3; D is undetermined. Trimming shortened V by 1 base and J by 0 bases, and 9 bases separated the two germline ends. Germline V lookup: CDR1 SGDLS, CDR2 YYNGEE. The CDR3 covers 15 residues. CDR3 amino acids: CASSVTLASTDTQYF. The CDR3 nucleotides read TGTGCCAGCAGCGTAACGCTTGCTAGCACAGATACGCAGTATTTT.

The table lists this clonotype with many counts. J is TRBJ2-1 and V is TRBV3-1; 13 bases align to TRBD2. Germline loops: CDR1 LGHDT, CDR2 YNNKEL (reference sequence). V lost 4 bases, J lost 10 bases, and 7 bases stayed unmatched. CDR3 length: 15 amino acids. The CDR3 spells CASSLTSGRGGEQFF. The DNA of the CDR3 is TGTGCCAGCAGCCTAACTAGCGGGAGGGGGGGGGAGCAGTTCTTC.

This clonotype was recorded a few times. One junction end does not reproduce the germline sequence, and a read error may be involved. V usage is TRBV27 and J usage is TRBJ2-3; D gene uncertain. Germline-derived CDR1 and CDR2 are MNHEY and SMNVEV (reference sequence). CDR3 length equals 15 residues. The CDR3 loop is CASTLGLASTDTQYF. The CDR3 DNA follows: TGTGCCAGCACTTTAGGATTAGCTAGCACAGATACGCAGTATTTT.

Only one count was recorded for this clonotype. A much larger clone differs from this one at a single base, so this may be a read error. The V gene is TRBV30, the J gene TRBJ2-1; D uncertain. The germline CDR1 and CDR2 sequences are GTSNPN and SVGIG (reference sequence). The V end was cut by 8 bases, the J end by 2 bases, with 10 bases between. This CDR3 has 12 residues. CDR3 sequence reads: CAGARPYNEQFF. The CDR3, as DNA: TGTGCCGGCGCTAGGCCCTACAATGAGCAGTTCTTC.

The chain carries TRBV28 and TRBJ1-2; tentatively, D is TRBD1 (6 bases). V lost 10 bases and J lost 5, with 23 bases in between. The CDR3 covers 15 residues. Germline assignment: CDR1 MDHEN and CDR2 SYDVKM. The chain's CDR3 is CATFPDGGRRYGYTF. The CDR3 coding sequence is TGTGCCACCTTTCCGGACGGGGGGCGGCGATATGGCTACACCTTC.

This clonotype was counted only a few times. A much larger clone differs from this one at a single base, so this may be a read error. The chain uses TRBV20-1 and TRBJ2-3; unclear D gene. Germline values: CDR1 DFQATT, CDR2 SNEGSKA (reference sequence). Trimming removed 5 bases at V and 2 bases at J, with 5 bases between. The CDR3 length is 11 residues. The CDR3 loop is CSAGFTDTQYF. The CDR3 DNA reads TGCAGTGCTGGATTCACAGATACGCAGTATTTT.

The genes are TRBV6-2 or TRBV6-3 and TRBJ2-1; 13 nucleotides line up with TRBD2. V lost 7 bases to trimming and J lost 3 bases; unmatched junction nucleotides: 9. The CDR3 spans 17 residues. Germline V gives CDR1 MNHEY, CDR2 SVGEGT. The CDR3 nucleotides read TGTGCCAGCACCTCTAGGACTAGCGGGGGATTCTACAATGAGCAGTTCTTC. It codes for CASTSRTSGGFYNEQFF.

V gene TRBV27 combines with J gene TRBJ1-2, with D tentatively TRBD1 (6 bases). CDR1 MNHEY and CDR2 SMNVEV come from the germline V gene (reference sequence). V gave up 7 bases and J gave up 2 bases, with 14 bases separating them. This CDR3 has 14 residues. The CDR3 sequence is CASITDSPNYGYTF. Written as DNA, the CDR3 is TGTGCCAGCATAACGGACAGCCCGAACTATGGCTACACCTTC.

This clonotype appeared a single time. The rearrangement uses TRBV27 and TRBJ2-5, with a weak D call TRBD2 (6 bases). CDR3 length: 14 amino acids. V was cut by 6 bases and J by 1 base, with 12 bases left in between. The germline V gene has CDR1 MNHEY and CDR2 SMNVEV (reference sequence). The CDR3 DNA sequence: TGTGCCAGCAGGGTCCCGGGACTCCAAGAGACCCAGTACTTC. It is translated as CASRVPGLQETQYF.

V usage is TRBV30 and J usage is TRBJ1-2, with D tentatively TRBD1 (5 bases). Germline V gene data show CDR1 as GTSNPN and CDR2 as SVGIG (reference sequence). The CDR3 runs 14 residues. With 4 bases removed from V and 4 bases from J, the gap between germline ends came to 16 bases. In DNA, the CDR3 is TGTGCCTGGACCAGGCAGGGCCCTAGCTATGGCTACACCTTC. It translates to CAWTRQGPSYGYTF.

V gene TRBV20-1 combines with J gene TRBJ1-6, with a possible D match to TRBD1 (5 bases). Germline CDR1 DFQATT, CDR2 SNEGSKA (reference sequence). The CDR3 spans 15 residues. V lost 6 bases and J lost 0, with 12 bases in between. CDR3 nucleotide sequence: TGCAGTGCAGGCCACAGGAGCTCCTATAATTCACCCCTCCACTTT. This gives the protein CSAGHRSSYNSPLHF.

CDR3 sequence: CASSGRDRLRDEQFF. The CDR3 region has the DNA TGTGCCAGCAGTGGCCGGGACCGTCTGCGCGATGAGCAGTTCTTC. The V gene is TRBV27, the J gene TRBJ2-1, with D perhaps given as TRBD1 or TRBD2 (5 bases each). V gave up 5 bases and J gave up 8 bases, with 19 bases separating them. The CDR3 spans 15 residues. Germline V gives CDR1 MNHEY, CDR2 SMNVEV (reference sequence).

The chain couples TRBV12-3 or TRBV12-4 to TRBJ2-5, with 7 bases fitting TRBD2. J was trimmed by 0 bases and V by 2 bases; bases with no gene match: 3. The CDR3 is made up of 15 amino acids. CDR3 DNA: TGTGCCAGCAGTTTAAGACTAGCCGACCAAGAGACCCAGTACTTC. It encodes CASSLRLADQETQYF.

This clonotype was observed many times. This chain uses TRBV5-1 with TRBJ2-1, with TRBD1 matching over 10 bases. The CDR3 totals 16 residues. Germline lookup yields CDR1 SGHRS and CDR2 YFSETQ. The V gene end was trimmed by 6 bases and the J gene end by 2 bases; junction bases not matched to a gene: 8. CDR3 DNA: TGCGCCAGCACCATGGGACAGGGGAATCCCTACAATGAGCAGTTCTTC. This encodes CASTMGQGNPYNEQFF.

This clonotype occurred a few times. The J gene is TRBJ2-5, the V gene TRBV3-1; D perhaps matches TRBD1 (6 bases). Trimming took 3 bases from V and 5 from J, leaving 13 bases between them. Germline CDR1 is LGHDT and CDR2 is YNNKEL (reference sequence). The CDR3 has 14 amino acids. CDR3: CASSQSGAGETQYF. CDR3 coding DNA: TGTGCCAGCAGCCAGTCAGGGGCAGGGGAGACCCAGTACTTC.

Remarks on this clonotype: This sequence may be a read error, since a much larger clone differs from it by one base. J is TRBJ2-5 and V is TRBV14; 11 bases are shared with TRBD1. The J call is doubtful: the DNA matches TRBJ2-7 better. The CDR3 runs 16 residues. Germline V gene data show CDR1 as SGHDN and CDR2 as FVKESK. The CDR3 region is CASSPYVGQGAYEQYF. The DNA of the CDR3 is TGTGCCAGCAGCCCTTATGTGGGACAGGGGGCCTACGAGCAGTACTTC.

This clonotype was counted many times. V usage is TRBV5-1 and J usage is TRBJ2-1, with TRBD1 identical over 8 bases. After removal of 7 bases from V and 5 bases from J, the junction contained 8 bases not matched to a gene. The CDR3 runs 14 residues. CDR1 is SGHRS, CDR2 YFSETQ, per germline. In nucleotides, the CDR3 is TGCGCCAGCTCCTCCCGGACAGGGAACAATGAGCAGTTCTTC. This translates into CASSSRTGNNEQFF.

This clonotype was observed a few times. CDR3 nucleotide sequence: TGTGCCAGCAGTGAAGATTCTAGGACCTGGGAGGAGACCCAGTACTTC. As protein: CASSEDSRTWEETQYF. V is TRBV2 and J is TRBJ2-5, with D maybe TRBD2 (5 bases). Germline CDR1 and CDR2: SNHLY and FYNNEI. This CDR3 has 16 amino acids. Trimming removed 1 base at V and 5 bases at J, with 17 bases between.

For this clonotype: This clone may be a read error of a much larger clone one base away. The V and J genes are TRBV7-2 and TRBJ1-2; D is unclear. The germline V and J ends were trimmed by 1 base and 4 bases, with 16 bases remaining between them. The CDR3 is 16 amino acids. Germline assignment: CDR1 SGHTA and CDR2 FQGNSA. The CDR3 DNA is TGTGCCAGCAGCTTAGTAAGCGGGGAACCTCCCTATGGCTACACCTTC. This encodes CASSLVSGEPPYGYTF. The full variable domain, rest sourced from reference TRBV7-2 and TRBJ1-2, is GAGVSQSPSNKVTEKGKDVELRCDPISGHTALYWYRQSLGQGLEFLIYFQGNSAPDKSGLPSDRFSAERTGGSVSTLTIQRTQQEDSAVYLCASSLVSGEPPYGYTFGSGTRLTVV.

This clonotype has at least ten counts. The chain joins TRBV7-9 to TRBJ2-3, with TRBD2 as a possible D gene (6 bases). This CDR3 has 15 amino acids. V was clipped by 6 bases and J by 4 bases, with 17 bases between them. CDR1 is SEHNR, CDR2 FQNEAQ, per germline (reference sequence). The CDR3 nucleotides are TGTGCCAGCAGTCCGGGACTTCCCATCCCAGATACGCAGTATTTT. Protein: CASSPGLPIPDTQYF. The complete variable domain, with remaining parts taken from reference TRBV7-9 and TRBJ2-3, reads DTGVSQNPRHKITKRGQNVTFRCDPISEHNRLYWYRQTLGQGPEFLTYFQNEAQLEKSRLLSDRFSAERPKGSFSTLEIQRTEQGDSAMYLCASSPGLPIPDTQYFGPGTRLTVL.

This clonotype showed up just a few times. The gene calls are TRBV28 and TRBJ2-1, with TRBD2 identical over 14 bases. Germline V CDR1 and CDR2: MDHEN, SYDVKM. Germline trimming cut 6 bases from V and 7 bases from J; bases unmatched to any gene: 11. This CDR3 has 17 residues. The CDR3 DNA follows: TGTGCCAGCAGGACGAGACTAGCGGGGGGGGGTTGGAATGAGCAGTTCTTC. This encodes CASRTRLAGGGWNEQFF.

This clonotype was seen ten or more times. This chain joins TRBV19 and TRBJ1-5, with D tentatively TRBD1 (5 bases). The CDR3 has 16 residues. V was clipped by 4 bases and J by 4 bases, with 17 bases between them. Germline CDR1 LNHDA, CDR2 SQIVND (reference sequence). CDR3: CASSTPLGAGNQPQHF. CDR3 nucleotide sequence: TGTGCCAGTAGTACCCCGCTAGGGGCGGGTAATCAGCCCCAGCATTTT. The full variable domain, completed using reference TRBV19 and TRBJ1-5, is DGGITQSPKYLFRKEGQNVTLSCEQNLNHDAMYWYRQDPGQGLRLIYYSQIVNDFQKGDIAEGYSVSREKKESFPLTVTSAQKNPTAFYLCASSTPLGAGNQPQHFGDGTRLSIL.

This clonotype was seen a single time. The genes are TRBV20-1 and TRBJ2-5, with 9 bases lining up with TRBD2. The tail of the sequence fits TRBJ2-7 better, so the J call may be wrong. CDR3 size: 16 residues. Germline CDR1 DFQATT, CDR2 SNEGSKA (reference sequence). The CDR3 sequence: CSAWSPASGTAYEQYF. CDR3 bases: TGCAGTGCTTGGTCCCCTGCTAGCGGGACAGCCTACGAGCAGTACTTC.

The rearrangement joins TRBV18 to TRBJ2-3, with TRBD1 as a possible D gene (5 bases). The germline gives CDR1 KGHSH, CDR2 LQKENI. The CDR3 consists of 16 residues. V lost 0 bases and J lost 1, with 11 bases in between. The CDR3 region is CASSPPPGSRTDTQYF. The CDR3 nucleotides read TGTGCCAGCTCACCACCGCCAGGGTCTCGCACAGATACGCAGTATTTT. Full variable domain (rest looked up from reference TRBV18 and TRBJ2-3): NAGVMQNPRHLVRRRGQEARLRCSPMKGHSHVYWYRQLPEEGLKFMVYLQKENIIDESGMPKERFSAEFPKEGPSILRIQQVVRGDSAAYFCASSPPPGSRTDTQYFGPGTRLTVL.

As to this clonotype: This may be a read error: a much more frequent sequence differs by one nucleotide. The rearrangement links TRBV6-4 to TRBJ2-1, with D uncertain. Trimming took off 5 bases at V and 3 bases at J, with 17 bases between the two ends. Germline CDR1 and CDR2: MRHNA and SNTAGT. The CDR3 sequence is 16 residues long. CDR3 sequence reads: CASSFYRARDYNEQFF. CDR3 DNA: TGTGCCAGCAGTTTCTATCGGGCTAGGGACTACAATGAGCAGTTCTTC.